The 8 T cell receptor beta chains listed next were all sequenced from one sample in a study of Tregs in tolerant kidney transplant recipients. The method was immunoSEQ multiplex PCR; TCRdb's version includes in-frame clones alone and lacks a portion of them. Of 60,000 to 65,000 clones in the sample, roughly 98% were seen once. The sequences come from Tregs from blood, collected before the transplant. The receptors derive from a human donor who received a combined kidney and bone marrow transplant.

The chain recombines TRBV5-5 with TRBJ2-7; D gene uncertain. The CDR3 length is 12 residues. The germline V and J ends were trimmed by 2 bases and 3 bases, with 6 bases remaining between them. CDR1 and CDR2 (germline): SGHKS, YYEKEE (reference sequence). CDR3 amino acids: CASSFSGYEQYF. DNA for the CDR3: TGTGCCAGCAGCTTTTCCGGCTACGAGCAGTACTTC.

The V call is TRBV28, the J call TRBJ1-2; the D gene is possibly TRBD1 (6 bases). The V and J ends lost 4 bases and 4 bases respectively, with 10 bases between them. The CDR3 is 13 amino acids. Germline assignment: CDR1 MDHEN and CDR2 SYDVKM. CDR3 protein: CASSYGQSYGYTF. CDR3 nucleotides: TGTGCCAGCAGTTACGGACAGAGCTATGGCTACACCTTC.

This chain links TRBV5-1 with TRBJ2-3; TRBD2 matches 10 bases. Germline V CDR1 and CDR2: SGHRS, YFSETQ. Germline trimming cut 3 bases from V and 0 bases from J; bases unmatched to any gene: 1. The CDR3 is 15 residues long. CDR3 in amino acids: CASSSSGRSTDTQYF. The CDR3 region has the DNA TGCGCCAGCAGCTCTAGCGGGAGAAGCACAGATACGCAGTATTTT.

The chain uses TRBV27 and TRBJ1-1, with 7 nucleotides matching TRBD1. Germline V gene sequence: CDR1 MNHEY, CDR2 SMNVEV (reference sequence). CDR3 length: 16 residues. After removal of 5 bases from V and 3 bases from J, the junction contained 12 bases not matched to a gene. For the CDR3, the DNA is TGTGCCAGCAGTCCGTCCGACAGGGTGGCGTACACTGAAGCTTTCTTT. Translating it yields CASSPSDRVAYTEAFF.

The chain has TRBV18 and TRBJ2-1; D perhaps matches TRBD1 (7 bases). The CDR3 loop spans 15 amino acids. V was pared by 8 bases and J by 4 bases, with 18 bases between. Germline loops: CDR1 KGHSH, CDR2 LQKENI. CDR3 nucleotide sequence: TGTGCCAGCCAACCCCAGGGGGGTTTTTACAATGAGCAGTTCTTC. Residues: CASQPQGGFYNEQFF.

The rearrangement uses TRBV5-4 and TRBJ2-1; TRBD2 matches 11 bases. The CDR3 spans 19 residues. CDR1 and CDR2 (germline): SGHNT, YYREEE (reference sequence). V was pared by 3 bases and J by 6 bases, with 17 bases of the junction left unmatched. The chain's CDR3 is CASSSPPGLAVGGINEQFF. Written as DNA, the CDR3 is TGTGCCAGCAGCTCTCCACCGGGACTAGCGGTCGGGGGGATCAATGAGCAGTTCTTC.

The V call is TRBV9, the J call TRBJ1-2; D is uncertain. Germline lookup yields CDR1 SGDLS and CDR2 YYNGEE. This CDR3 comprises 16 residues. Trimming took 0 bases from V and 4 from J, leaving 16 bases between them. CDR3 coding DNA: TGTGCCAGCAGCGTAGGAATTACTGAGAGCTTCTATGGCTACACCTTC. Amino acids: CASSVGITESFYGYTF.

V gene TRBV5-5 combines with J gene TRBJ1-4; 10 bases align to TRBD1. CDR1 and CDR2 from the germline V gene are SGHKS and YYEKEE (reference sequence). Trimming cost V 7 bases and J 8 bases; bases outside gene matches: 17. The CDR3 is 17 amino acids. CDR3 in DNA: TGTGCCAGCGGAATGGGACAGGGGATAAAGTATTGGGAAAAACTGTTTTTT. It yields the protein CASGMGQGIKYWEKLFF.